The 31 T cell receptor beta chains given below trace back to one sample, sequenced in a study of blood T cell repertoires in COVID-19. Clones were sequenced by immunoSEQ multiplex PCR, and TCRdb holds only the in-frame ones, with some missing. The table shows some 250,000 clones, with roughly four fifths occurring only once. Input material: PBMCs or T cells enriched from blood (not recorded which). These receptor sequences come from a man aged 40-49 years who had recovered from COVID-19.

The chain combines TRBV6-1 with TRBJ1-2; D perhaps matches TRBD1 (5 bases). Germline V CDR1 and CDR2: MNHNS, SASEGT. V lost 1 base and J 3 bases, leaving 9 bases between the germline ends. There are 14 residues in the CDR3. Here the CDR3 reads CASSEVTGDYGYTF. The CDR3 region has the DNA TGTGCCAGCAGTGAAGTTACGGGGGACTATGGCTACACCTTC.

This clone was detected only once. The genes are TRBV28 and TRBJ1-5; 10 nucleotides agree with TRBD1. The CDR3 loop spans 20 amino acids. Germline V gene data show CDR1 as MDHEN and CDR2 as SYDVKM. J lost 0 bases, V lost 6 bases, and 17 bases had no gene match. The CDR3 region has the DNA TGTGCCAGCAGGGTACCTCCAGGGACAGGGGTTGGTGGTAGCAATCAGCCCCAGCATTTT. Translated, it gives CASRVPPGTGVGGSNQPQHF.

This sequence joins TRBV5-3 and TRBJ1-1; 8 nucleotides agree with TRBD1. TRBV5-3 is given ORF status, its function remaining uncertain. The ends lost 0 bases at V and 1 base at J; junction bases unmatched: 11. This CDR3 spans 18 amino acids. The DNA of the CDR3 is TGTGCCAGAAGCTTGGAGAGACAGGGGAAGTTGAAGAACACTGAAGCTTTCTTT. This translates into CARSLERQGKLKNTEAFF.

This chain joins TRBV6-1 and TRBJ2-7, with a weak D call TRBD2 (5 bases). Trimming removed 3 bases at V and 1 base at J, with 16 bases between. Germline V gene data show CDR1 as MNHNS and CDR2 as SASEGT. This CDR3 contains 16 residues. The CDR3 region has the DNA TGTGCCAGCAGTGAGGGAGACCCTTGGGGTTCCTACGAGCAGTACTTC. Protein sequence: CASSEGDPWGSYEQYF.

The chain joins TRBV9 to TRBJ1-3, with TRBD1 as a possible D gene (5 bases). V was shortened by 4 bases and J by 2 bases, with 13 bases between the two germline ends. The CDR3 loop spans 15 amino acids. Germline V gene sequence: CDR1 SGDLS, CDR2 YYNGEE. The CDR3 DNA is TGTGCCAGCAGCCCGGGGCGGGGCACTGGAAACACCATATATTTT. This encodes CASSPGRGTGNTIYF.

V gene TRBV5-1 combines with J gene TRBJ2-5; 8 nucleotides line up with TRBD2. V was pared by 4 bases and J by 3 bases, with 11 bases of the junction left unmatched. Germline V gene data show CDR1 as SGHRS and CDR2 as YFSETQ. The CDR3 extends over 16 amino acids. For the CDR3, the DNA is TGCGCCAGCAGCCCCATAGACCTAGCGGGCAAAGAGACCCAGTACTTC. Protein: CASSPIDLAGKETQYF.

J is TRBJ2-3 and V is TRBV11-3; TRBD2 agrees at 10 bases. V shed 2 bases, J shed 8 bases, and the junction held 1 base outside the gene matches. CDR1 and CDR2 from the germline V gene are SGHNT and YENEEA. The CDR3 runs 13 residues. The CDR3, as DNA: TGTGCCAGCAGCTTACAGCGGGAGGGTACGCAGTATTTT. It codes for CASSLQREGTQYF.

A remark on this clone: Other DNA sequences of this sample code for an identical CDR3. V gene TRBV5-6 combines with J gene TRBJ1-2; weak D call: TRBD1 (6 bases). Trimming took 4 bases from V and 8 from J, leaving 12 bases between them. The CDR3 has 12 amino acids. Germline V gives CDR1 SGHDT, CDR2 YYEEEE. The DNA of the CDR3 is TGTGCCAGCAGCCCCGGGGGGGGCGGCTACACCTTC. It is translated as CASSPGGGGYTF.

This rearrangement joins TRBV2 to TRBJ2-1; D might be TRBD2 (5 bases). Germline assignment: CDR1 SNHLY and CDR2 FYNNEI. CDR3 size: 15 residues. V lost 2 bases, J lost 6 bases, and 14 bases lay in between. CDR3 residues: CASSELLAVGNEQFF. In DNA, the CDR3 is TGTGCCAGCAGTGAATTGCTAGCAGTAGGCAATGAGCAGTTCTTC.

The V call is TRBV30, the J call TRBJ1-6; no reliable D call. Germline V gene lookup returns CDR1 GTSNPN and CDR2 SVGIG (reference sequence). This CDR3 region has 15 residues. V was cut by 2 bases and J by 0 bases, with 8 bases left in between. In DNA form, the CDR3 reads TGTGCCTGGAGTCCGATTAGCTCCTATAATTCACCCCTCCACTTT. This encodes CAWSPISSYNSPLHF.

This sequence joins TRBV7-3 and TRBJ2-1; 10 nucleotides agree with TRBD2. After removal of 3 bases from V and 8 bases from J, the junction contained 7 bases not matched to a gene. Looked up from germline, CDR1 is SGHTA and CDR2 is FQGTGA. CDR3 length equals 15 residues. The CDR3 spells CASSFEAGGVDEQFF. The CDR3 DNA is TGTGCCAGCAGCTTCGAAGCGGGAGGGGTAGATGAGCAGTTCTTC.

The gene calls are TRBV5-7 and TRBJ2-7, with TRBD1 matching over 7 bases. TRBV5-7 has ORF status, its function being uncertain. This CDR3 spans 14 amino acids. The junction had 5 bases not matched to a gene; V was cut back by 0 bases and J by 5 bases. The CDR3 reads CASSLDRGCDEQYF. The DNA of the CDR3 is TGTGCCAGCAGCTTGGACAGGGGATGTGACGAGCAGTACTTC.

The V gene is TRBV9, the J gene TRBJ2-7; 7 bases align to TRBD1. Unmatched junction bases numbered 6, after V lost 3 bases and J lost 0 bases. The CDR3 sequence is 15 residues long. Germline CDR1 reads SGDLS; CDR2 reads YYNGEE. CDR3 amino acids: CASSAGQLSSYEQYF. CDR3 DNA: TGTGCCAGCAGCGCGGGACAGCTGAGCTCCTACGAGCAGTACTTC. The whole variable domain, remainder taken from reference TRBV9 and TRBJ2-7, is DSGVTQTPKHLITATGQRVTLRCSPRSGDLSVYWYQQSLDQGLQFLIQYYNGEERAKGNILERFSAQQFPDLHSELNLSSLELGDSALYFCASSAGQLSSYEQYFGPGTRLTVT.

The chain has TRBV20-1 and TRBJ2-1; 10 bases are shared with TRBD2. CDR1 DFQATT and CDR2 SNEGSKA come from the germline V gene (reference sequence). The CDR3 length is 14 residues. The V gene end was trimmed by 3 bases and the J gene end by 9 bases; junction bases not matched to a gene: 8. CDR3 sequence (DNA): TGCAGTGCTAGTGGGGGAATAGCGGGAGGTGAGCAGTTCTTC. Its translation is CSASGGIAGGEQFF.

The rearrangement joins TRBV2 to TRBJ2-6; a weak D match, TRBD1 (6 bases). There are 16 residues in the CDR3. The germline gives CDR1 SNHLY, CDR2 FYNNEI. Trimming pared 4 bases from V and 0 bases from J, leaving 10 bases between. CDR3 residues: CASSGQEISGANVLTF. Here the CDR3 DNA reads TGTGCCAGCAGTGGACAGGAGATCTCTGGGGCCAACGTCCTGACTTTC.

This chain connects TRBV2 to TRBJ2-5; maybe TRBD2 (6 bases). This CDR3 comprises 14 residues. Trimming took off 4 bases at V and 9 bases at J, with 18 bases between the two ends. CDR1 and CDR2 (germline): SNHLY, FYNNEI. The CDR3 nucleotides read TGTGCCAGCAGTGTAACCGGGACTGACGTCTCCCAGTACTTC. Its translation: CASSVTGTDVSQYF.

The chain links TRBV5-1 to TRBJ2-1; D remains unclear. Trimming took 0 bases from V and 7 from J, leaving 5 bases between them. CDR3 size: 12 residues. Germline lookup yields CDR1 SGHRS and CDR2 YFSETQ. CDR3 residues: CASSLAQNEQFF. The CDR3 region has the DNA TGCGCCAGCAGCTTGGCTCAGAATGAGCAGTTCTTC.

This clone has a handful of counts. The V and J genes are TRBV5-4 and TRBJ2-2, with TRBD1 matching 9 bases. Germline V gene data show CDR1 as SGHNT and CDR2 as YYREEE (reference sequence). The V gene end was trimmed by 2 bases and the J gene end by 2 bases; junction bases not matched to a gene: 4. The CDR3 covers 16 residues. CDR3 in amino acids: CASSFLTGGNTGELFF. CDR3 DNA: TGTGCCAGCAGCTTCCTCACAGGGGGCAACACCGGGGAGCTGTTTTTT.

CDR3: CASSLVFDTQYF. The CDR3 region has the DNA TGTGCCAGCAGCTTAGTATTTGATACGCAGTATTTT. The V gene is TRBV7-9, the J gene TRBJ2-3; D not resolved. Germline values: CDR1 SEHNR, CDR2 FQNEAQ (reference sequence). This CDR3 is 12 amino acids long. Trimming pared 1 base from V and 6 bases from J, leaving 5 bases between.

V gene TRBV5-1 combines with J gene TRBJ2-3; D perhaps matches TRBD1 (6 bases). V was clipped by 0 bases and J by 1 base, with 15 bases between them. The CDR3 has 17 residues. CDR1 is SGHRS, CDR2 YFSETQ, per germline. The CDR3 DNA sequence: TGCGCCAGCAGCTTGGGCCTAGGGGCAGGGGGCACAGATACGCAGTATTTT. Amino acid sequence: CASSLGLGAGGTDTQYF.

The chain has TRBV5-4 and TRBJ2-7; 7 nucleotides match TRBD1. The CDR3 covers 13 residues. Germline V gene sequence: CDR1 SGHNT, CDR2 YYREEE (reference sequence). Germline trimming cut 2 bases from V and 5 bases from J; bases unmatched to any gene: 4. In DNA, the CDR3 is TGTGCCAGCAGCTTAAAGGGGGCCGACGAGCAGTACTTC. Its translation: CASSLKGADEQYF. The entire variable domain, with the rest obtained from reference TRBV5-4 and TRBJ2-7, is as follows: ETGVTQSPTHLIKTRGQQVTLRCSSQSGHNTVSWYQQALGQGPQFIFQYYREEENGRGNFPPRFSGLQFPNYSSELNVNALELDDSALYLCASSLKGADEQYFGPGTRLTVT.

The genes are TRBV6-1 and TRBJ1-1; the D gene is possibly TRBD1 (5 bases). V lost 0 bases and J 4 bases, leaving 15 bases between the germline ends. Germline CDR1 is MNHNS and CDR2 is SASEGT. The CDR3 has 16 amino acids. The CDR3 loop reads CASSEARGGRFTEAFF. The CDR3 DNA reads TGTGCCAGCAGTGAAGCGCGCGGGGGTAGGTTCACTGAAGCTTTCTTT.

V usage is TRBV28 and J usage is TRBJ2-1, with a possible D match to TRBD1 (6 bases). Germline CDR1 is MDHEN and CDR2 is SYDVKM. V lost 2 bases to trimming and J lost 3 bases, with 8 bases between them. This CDR3 contains 14 residues. The CDR3 region has the DNA TGTGCCAGCAGTTTAGGGACATACTACAATGAGCAGTTCTTC. Its translation: CASSLGTYYNEQFF.

V usage is TRBV6-2 or TRBV6-3 and J usage is TRBJ2-1; 15 nucleotides match TRBD2. Germline CDR1 and CDR2: MNHEY and SVGEGT. The CDR3 runs to 14 residues. V shed 5 bases, J shed 8 bases, and the junction held 1 base outside the gene matches. CDR3 residues: CASSGLAGGYEQFF. Written as DNA, the CDR3 is TGTGCCAGCAGTGGACTAGCGGGGGGGTATGAGCAGTTCTTC.

This chain uses TRBV2 with TRBJ1-5, with a weak D call TRBD1 (6 bases). Germline lookup yields CDR1 SNHLY and CDR2 FYNNEI. CDR3 length: 14 residues. Trimming cost V 8 bases and J 4 bases, with 15 bases left between them. The CDR3 nucleotides are TGTGCCAGCTCCGGGACACGAATTAATCAGCCCCAGCATTTT. It is translated as CASSGTRINQPQHF.

The CDR3 region is CASSVAPGDTQYF. For the CDR3, the DNA is TGCGCCAGCAGTGTGGCCCCAGGGGATACGCAGTATTTT. The rearrangement joins TRBV10-1 to TRBJ2-3, with a weak D call TRBD1 (5 bases). The CDR3 is 13 residues long. Germline CDR1 WNHNN, CDR2 SYGVQD (reference sequence). Between the trimmed V and J ends, which lost 4 bases and 6 bases, there was a span of 11 bases.

V usage is TRBV7-3 and J usage is TRBJ1-1; TRBD1 matches at 8 bases. CDR1 SGHTA and CDR2 FQGTGA come from the germline V gene. With V trimmed by 5 bases and J by 1 base, 6 bases remained unmatched. The CDR3 sequence is 15 residues long. The CDR3 here is CASSGGQGKNTEAFF. In nucleotides, the CDR3 is TGTGCCAGCAGCGGTGGACAGGGCAAGAACACTGAAGCTTTCTTT.

The chain couples TRBV28 to TRBJ1-5; D is undetermined. This CDR3 has 15 residues. CDR1 and CDR2 from the germline V gene are MDHEN and SYDVKM. Trimming left V 8 bases short and J 5 bases short, with 19 bases between. The DNA of the CDR3 is TGTGCCAGCGGTCGGCCTTTAGATGCGGATCAGCCCCAGCATTTT. It specifies CASGRPLDADQPQHF.

The gene calls are TRBV7-9 and TRBJ2-2; tentatively, D is TRBD2 (6 bases). The length of the CDR3 is 15 residues. Per germline, CDR1 SEHNR and CDR2 FQNEAQ (reference sequence). V lost 2 bases and J lost 7, with 14 bases in between. The chain's CDR3 is CASSLPAGRHGELFF. The CDR3 DNA reads as TGTGCCAGCAGCTTACCGGCAGGGAGGCACGGGGAGCTGTTTTTT.

The V and J genes are TRBV11-2 and TRBJ2-7, with 7 bases lining up with TRBD2. Germline CDR1 is SGHAT and CDR2 is FQNNGV. The CDR3 consists of 18 residues. The junction had 16 bases not matched to a gene; V was cut back by 5 bases and J by 0 bases. The CDR3 reads CASSALSMAGRASYEQYF. The CDR3 region has the DNA TGTGCCAGCAGCGCCCTATCGATGGCGGGGAGGGCCTCCTACGAGCAGTACTTC.

This chain joins TRBV28 and TRBJ1-2; no clear D gene. Germline loops: CDR1 MDHEN, CDR2 SYDVKM. The V and J ends lost 8 bases and 2 bases respectively, with 15 bases between them. CDR3 size: 14 residues. The CDR3 loop is CASDESGGNYGYTF. The DNA of the CDR3 is TGTGCCAGCGACGAAAGTGGAGGGAACTATGGCTACACCTTC.